A selection of T cell receptor beta chains follows, all from one sample in a study of vaccination effects on CD4 cells after COVID-19. Antigens for these TCRs are unknown. Assay used: immunoSEQ multiplex PCR; TCRdb lists only in-frame clones, some missing. The sample contains 15,000 or so clones, around three quarters of which appear only once. Sequenced material: CD4+ T cells from PBMCs cultured with HCoV-NL63 spike peptides, taken after COVID-19 vaccination. The receptors were sampled from a human donor who had a prior SARS-CoV-2 infection. CDR3s include the opening cysteine and the closing phenylalanine or tryptophan. A D gene is named only where the DNA matches it firmly. Size values are once, few and many counts, or a class for expanded clones, and some rows have none.

v_gene	d_gene	abundance	j_gene	CDR3nt	CDR3aa
TRBV7-3	NA	NA	TRBJ2-2	TGTGCCAGCAGCCTGACGAGGGAGACCGGGGAGCTGTTTTTT	CASSLTRETGELFF
TRBV2	NA	once	TRBJ1-3	TGTGCCAGCAGTGACGCCCCTGGAAACACCATATATTTT	CASSDAPGNTIYF
TRBV7-6	NA	medium-sized	TRBJ2-7	TGTGCCAGCAGCTTAGCTGTAGGGGGCTCCTACGAGCAGTACTTC	CASSLAVGGSYEQYF
TRBV7-3	TRBD2	NA	TRBJ2-1	TGTGCCAGCAGCTTATGGGCAGGCGGGAGTTATGAGCAGTTCTTC	CASSLWAGGSYEQFF
TRBV9	TRBD2	NA	TRBJ2-5	TGTGCCAGCAGCTCCGGGACTAGCGGGAGGAACCAAGAGACCCAGTACTTC	CASSSGTSGRNQETQYF
TRBV4-2	TRBD1	NA	TRBJ2-7	TGTGCCAGCAGCCAAGATTTCCGGCAGGGGGTCTACTACGAGCAGTACTTC	CASSQDFRQGVYYEQYF
TRBV12-3/TRBV12-4	NA	once	TRBJ2-5	TGTGCCAGCACCCATAGCGGCCAAGAGACCCAGTACTTC	CASTHSGQETQYF
TRBV5-4	NA	NA	TRBJ1-1	TGTGCCAGCAGCCGGGGCGGAACGCGGGGCACTGAAGCTTTCTTT	CASSRGGTRGTEAFF
TRBV6-5	NA	NA	TRBJ2-1	TGTGCCAGCAGGCGGGACTTCTCCTACAATGAGCAGTTCTTC	CASRRDFSYNEQFF
TRBV11-1	TRBD1	NA	TRBJ2-7	TGTGCCAGCAGCTTAGCGCCGGGGGAATGGGACAGGGGCTACGAGCAGTACTTC	CASSLAPGEWDRGYEQYF
TRBV6-5	NA	once	TRBJ2-4	TGTGCCAGCAGTTACTCGGCGGGCTCGAGAAACATTCAGTACTTC	CASSYSAGSRNIQYF
TRBV2	TRBD1	once	TRBJ2-7	TGTGCCAGCAGGGGACAGGGGGCACCCTACGAGCAGTACTTC	CASRGQGAPYEQYF
TRBV5-3	NA	NA	TRBJ1-1	TGTGCCAGAAGCTTGGATTCTCAGGCGAACACTGAAGCTTTCTTT	CARSLDSQANTEAFF
TRBV11-2	TRBD2	NA	TRBJ2-3	TGTGCCAGCAGCTTACCGCTAGCGGGGGGGAAAGATACGCAGTATTTT	CASSLPLAGGKDTQYF
TRBV11-3	NA	NA	TRBJ1-1	TGTGCCAGCAGCGGAGAAGGCCCTGAGGCTTTCTTT	CASSGEGPEAFF
TRBV7-9	NA	NA	TRBJ2-3	TGTGCCAGCAGCTCAACAGGGATTAAGGTCACAGATACGCAGTATTTT	CASSSTGIKVTDTQYF
TRBV2	NA	NA	TRBJ1-2	TGTGCCAGCAGTGAAATGAAGGCGACAGGTGGCTATGGCTACACCTTC	CASSEMKATGGYGYTF
TRBV5-1	NA	NA	TRBJ2-5	TGCGCCAGCAGCTTGGTGTGGAACCAAGAGACCCAGTACTTC	CASSLVWNQETQYF
TRBV10-2	TRBD2	once	TRBJ2-7	TGCGCCAGCAGTGAGTCGTATAGCGGGGATACCTACGAGCAGTACTTC	CASSESYSGDTYEQYF
TRBV5-1	NA	NA	TRBJ2-2	TGCGCCAGCAGACCCCTGCCGGACACCGGGGAGCTGTTTTTT	CASRPLPDTGELFF
TRBV5-6	NA	NA	TRBJ2-5	TGTGCCAGCAGCTTTTCAAGCGGCGGGGAGACCCAGTACTTC	CASSFSSGGETQYF
TRBV7-9	TRBD1	NA	TRBJ2-7	TGTGCCAGCAGCTTGCGGACAGGGATCTCCTACGAGCAGTACTTC	CASSLRTGISYEQYF
TRBV9	NA	NA	TRBJ1-6	TGTGCCAGCAGCGTAGAGAACCGTTCACCCCTCCACTTT	CASSVENRSPLHF
TRBV18	NA	few	TRBJ2-3	TGTGCCAGCTCACCACCTAGCACAGATACGCAGTATTTT	CASSPPSTDTQYF
TRBV29-1	NA	once	TRBJ1-2	TGCAGCGCAACCGAACAGGGCTTAGTTGCCTATGGCTACACCTTC	CSATEQGLVAYGYTF
TRBV5-1	NA	once	TRBJ2-3	TGCGCCAGCAGCTTGGCCACAGATACGCAGTATTTT	CASSLATDTQYF
TRBV4-2	NA	NA	TRBJ2-3	TGTGCCAGCAGCCAAGAGATGGTGGGGGAGTCAGATACGCAGTATTTT	CASSQEMVGESDTQYF
TRBV5-1	TRBD1	NA	TRBJ1-6	TGCGCCAGCAGCTCAAACCGACAGGGGGGAAATTCACCCCTCCACTTT	CASSSNRQGGNSPLHF
TRBV19	NA	few	TRBJ1-6	TGTGCCAGTCAGGGGACTTATAATTCACCCCTCCACTTT	CASQGTYNSPLHF
TRBV19	NA	NA	TRBJ2-4	TGTGCCAGTAGTATATGGGGGGCCAAAAACATTCAGTACTTC	CASSIWGAKNIQYF
TRBV19	NA	NA	TRBJ1-5	TGTGCCAGTAGTATAATTGGGTTTTTCTATCAGCCCCAGCATTTT	CASSIIGFFYQPQHF
TRBV5-4	NA	NA	TRBJ1-2	TGTGCCAGCAGCTTGGAAGCGCTTAACTATGGCTACACCTTC	CASSLEALNYGYTF
TRBV19	NA	NA	TRBJ1-2	TGTGCCAGTAGTATTTCTATGGGAGGGGGGTATAATGGCTACACCTTC	CASSISMGGGYNGYTF
TRBV7-2	TRBD2	NA	TRBJ2-7	TGTGCCAGCAGCCTCAGGGGGCTAGCGGGGGCCCCTCGAGAGCAGTACTTC	CASSLRGLAGAPREQYF
TRBV24-1	TRBD1	NA	TRBJ2-3	TGTGCCACCAGCCTACCTAAAGGACAGGGCGTAGATACGCAGTATTTT	CATSLPKGQGVDTQYF
TRBV12-3/TRBV12-4	NA	NA	TRBJ1-1	TGTGCCAGCAGTTTTATGGTGAACACTGAAGCTTTCTTT	CASSFMVNTEAFF
TRBV7-2	TRBD2	NA	TRBJ2-1	TGTGCCAGCAGCTTAGGTCTAGCGGGGAAGTATGAGCAGTTCTTC	CASSLGLAGKYEQFF
TRBV6-5	TRBD1	few	TRBJ1-5	TGTGCCAGCAGTTACTGGGCCGGGACAGGGGACCAGCCCCAGCATTTT	CASSYWAGTGDQPQHF
TRBV5-1	TRBD2	NA	TRBJ2-3	TGCGCCAGCGCTGGACTAGCGGGAGACGATACGCAGTATTTT	CASAGLAGDDTQYF
TRBV9	TRBD2	NA	TRBJ2-7	TGTGCCAGCAGCTCTGGGACGGGGGGGCCGTACGAGCAGTACTTC	CASSSGTGGPYEQYF
TRBV6-5	TRBD1	NA	TRBJ1-2	TGTGCCAGCAGCGTTACAGGGGGCGGTTTCTATGGCTACACCTTC	CASSVTGGGFYGYTF
TRBV7-2	NA	NA	TRBJ2-5	TGTGCCAGCAGCTTCCGAGAGACCCAGTACTTC	CASSFRETQYF
TRBV19	NA	NA	TRBJ1-1	TGTGCCAGTAGTTTGACAGAGAACACTGAAGCTTTCTTT	CASSLTENTEAFF
TRBV27	NA	few	TRBJ1-2	TGTGCCAGCAGCCGACGCGGGACGGACTATGGCTACACCTTC	CASSRRGTDYGYTF
TRBV30	NA	NA	TRBJ1-1	TGTGCCTGGAGTGTCGGCGGGCGGCTAGAAGCTTTCTTT	CAWSVGGRLEAFF
TRBV15	NA	NA	TRBJ1-1	TGTGCCACCAGCAGAGATCTCACGGGGGCCAACACTGAAGCTTTCTTT	CATSRDLTGANTEAFF
TRBV2	TRBD1	NA	TRBJ2-1	TGTGCCAGCAGACAGGGACAGGGATTTTCCGTGACCGATGAGCAGTTCTTC	CASRQGQGFSVTDEQFF
TRBV6-4	TRBD2	once	TRBJ2-7	TGTGCCAGCAGTGATCTCCCCGGAACCGGGACTAGCGGGACTTCCTACGAGCAGTACTTC	CASSDLPGTGTSGTSYEQYF
TRBV5-4	TRBD1	once	TRBJ2-7	TGTGCCAGCAGCCAAACAGGGGGGAGCTCCTACGAGCAGTACTTC	CASSQTGGSSYEQYF
TRBV27	NA	NA	TRBJ1-6	TGTGCCAGCAGTTTAAGGGGTTATACCCCATCCGATGGGGAAAGGGATTCACCCCTCCACTTT	CASSLRGYTPSDGERDSPLHF
TRBV19	NA	NA	TRBJ1-3	TGTGCCAGCCGACCTCAGGGCCGGGCTGGAAACACCATATATTTT	CASRPQGRAGNTIYF
TRBV6-5	NA	NA	TRBJ2-2	TGTGCCAGCAGTTTCCAAGTCGCCGGGGAGCTGTTTTTT	CASSFQVAGELFF
TRBV19	NA	few	TRBJ1-4	TGTGCCAGTAGTATTACAGCAACTAATGAAAAACTGTTTTTT	CASSITATNEKLFF
TRBV11-3	TRBD2	NA	TRBJ2-1	TGTGCCAGCAGCCAGACTAGCGGGACCTACAATGAGCAGTTCTTC	CASSQTSGTYNEQFF
TRBV7-9	NA	few	TRBJ2-7	TGTGCCAGCAGCTTAGCGGGCACCTACGAGCAGTACTTC	CASSLAGTYEQYF
TRBV11-3	TRBD2	medium-sized	TRBJ2-7	TGTGCCAGCAGCTCCGGACTAGCTCGTGAGCAGTACTTC	CASSSGLAREQYF
TRBV5-5	NA	NA	TRBJ1-3	TGTGCCAGCAGCTTGACAGGGAGTGATGGAAACACCATATATTTT	CASSLTGSDGNTIYF
TRBV30	NA	NA	TRBJ1-1	TGTGCCTGGAGTGTAGTGTACAGGCAAGCTTTCTTT	CAWSVVYRQAFF
TRBV15	TRBD1	NA	TRBJ2-7	TGTGCCACCAGCCGGGGACAGGGGGCCTACGAGCAGTACTTC	CATSRGQGAYEQYF
TRBV9	NA	NA	TRBJ2-2	TGTGCCAGCAGCGTAGTTTCCAGCACCGGGGAGCTGTTTTTT	CASSVVSSTGELFF